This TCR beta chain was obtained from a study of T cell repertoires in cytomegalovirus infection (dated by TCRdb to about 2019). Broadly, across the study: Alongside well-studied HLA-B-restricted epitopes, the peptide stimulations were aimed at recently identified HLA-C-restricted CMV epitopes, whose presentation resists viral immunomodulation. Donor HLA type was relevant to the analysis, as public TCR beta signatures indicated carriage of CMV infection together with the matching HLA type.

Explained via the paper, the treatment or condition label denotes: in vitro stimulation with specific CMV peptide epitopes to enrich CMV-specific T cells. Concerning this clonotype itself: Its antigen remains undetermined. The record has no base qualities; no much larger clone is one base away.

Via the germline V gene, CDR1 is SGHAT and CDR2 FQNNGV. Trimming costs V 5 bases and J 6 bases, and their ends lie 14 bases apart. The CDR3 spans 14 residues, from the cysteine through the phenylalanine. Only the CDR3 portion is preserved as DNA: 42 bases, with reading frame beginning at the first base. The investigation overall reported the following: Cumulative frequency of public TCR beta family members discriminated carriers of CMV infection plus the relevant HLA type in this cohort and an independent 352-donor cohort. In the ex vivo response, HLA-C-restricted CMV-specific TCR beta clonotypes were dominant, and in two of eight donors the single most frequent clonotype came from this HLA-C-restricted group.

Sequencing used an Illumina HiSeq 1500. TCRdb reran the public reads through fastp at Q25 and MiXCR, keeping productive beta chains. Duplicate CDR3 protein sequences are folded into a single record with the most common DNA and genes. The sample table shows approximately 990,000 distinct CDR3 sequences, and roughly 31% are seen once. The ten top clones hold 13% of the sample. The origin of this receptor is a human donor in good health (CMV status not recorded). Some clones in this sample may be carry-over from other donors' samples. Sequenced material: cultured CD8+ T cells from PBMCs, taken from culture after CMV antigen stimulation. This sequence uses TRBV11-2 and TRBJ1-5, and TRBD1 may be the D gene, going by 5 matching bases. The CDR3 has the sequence CASSRGLAGQPQHF. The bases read TGTGCCAGCAGCCGGGGACTGGCGGGTCAGCCCCAGCATTTT.